This entry concerns a single T cell receptor beta chain. There is no known antigen for this receptor. This may be a read error: a much more frequent sequence differs by one nucleotide. In the ophthalmopathy patients, disease was moderately to severely active, with a Clinical Activity Score of 3 or more, a NOSPECS grade of 4 or more, and a duration of less than 3 months. Any patient with an uncontrolled infection, another autoimmune disease, pregnancy or lactation was excluded. Clinical symptoms, serum thyroxine and TRAb, thyroid ultrasound, and orbital computed tomography formed the basis for the diagnoses. PBMCs were separated from over 9 ml of fresh peripheral blood using Ficoll-Paque density gradient centrifugation. Trizol reagent was used to extract total RNA, and RNA quality was then checked on an Agilent 2100 Bioanalyzer. Measured from the cysteine to the phenylalanine, the CDR3 is 13 residues long. The retained sequence is limited to the CDR3, 39 bases, with the frame set at the first base. From the germline V gene (reference sequence), CDR1 is DFQATT and CDR2 is SNEGSKA.

The TCR beta CDR3 regions were amplified from RNA transcripts. A first-round RT-PCR of the TCR CDR3 used the HTBI primer set with the Qiagen OneStep RT-PCR kit. Libraries were constructed in a second round of multiplex PCR, after which size selection and purification were carried out. Sequencing of the libraries was done on an Illumina HiSeq2000 using paired-end 100 bp reads. For the original study's pipeline: SOAPnuke was used to process the raw data, throwing out any read that contained adapters or uncalled bases, had a mean Phred below 15, or lacked an exact constant-primer or identifier match. COPE v1.2.5 was used to merge the high-quality paired reads, and each unique nucleotide sequence was defined as a clonotype. MiTCR v1.1 was used to align the clonotypes against IMGT TRBV, TRBD and TRBJ reference segments. Only V-J combinations with frequency above 0.0001, covering about 99% of repertoires, were analysed. A TCS score was defined as the ratio between F50 (clonal expansion) and ExV (chaos), using BLOSUM62-based TCRdist between CDR3 peptides within each V-J. Welch's t-statistics and random forest reduced 450 to 600 V-J features to around 14, which were used in a naive Bayes classifier (R e1071). In-frame beta chains were kept once TCRdb had trimmed the public reads at Q25 with fastp and called clones with MiXCR. Here each entry gathers all rows of one CDR3 protein and keeps the most common genes and DNA. These V and J calls derive from TCRdb rather than the authors' analysis. The sample records approximately 490,000 distinct CDR3 sequences, 20% to 25% of which are singletons. Less than 65% of the sample lies in the top ten.

The data stem from a study of T cells in Graves' hyperthyroidism and ophthalmopathy (dated by TCRdb to about 2019). Study-level background: Peripheral blood was sampled at the time of initial diagnosis, prior to any treatment. A discovery cohort of approximately 97 patients, roughly 45 with Graves' ophthalmopathy and about 60 with stable Graves' hyperthyroidism, was used to find distinguishing TCR V-J signatures. An independent validation cohort of under 20 hyperthyroidism patients and approximately 15 patients who later progressed to ophthalmopathy tested prospective prediction of ophthalmopathy. The 95 to 100 discovery patients were randomly divided into training and test sets at a 7:3 ratio. In addition, the study compared T-cell repertoires in thyroid tissue and in blood from roughly 6 Graves' hyperthyroidism patients. Following sampling, methimazole starting at 30 mg daily was given to hyperthyroidism patients, and high-dose intravenous methylprednisolone was given to ophthalmopathy patients. According to the paper, TCR Vbeta CDR3 sequencing was carried out on over 130 peripheral blood samples, which came from fewer than 50 ophthalmopathy, around 75 hyperthyroidism and approximately 17 progressor patients.

What the work shows at the level of the full study, not this receptor alone: No statistical method was used to set the sample size in advance, and investigators knew the group allocation. In validation, the model predicted progression to ophthalmopathy with around 71% sensitivity and 72% to 85% specificity, a median of 6.5 months before onset. Most expanded thyroid clonotypes (frequency above 0.001) were also detected in blood, suggesting blood repertoires may reflect thyroid immune responses. In cross-validation, a model built on a 13 V-J signature told ophthalmopathy apart from stable hyperthyroidism with just under 90% sensitivity and around 81% specificity, and in testing the same model reached 80%/75%.

This clonotype originated in a woman aged 70-85 years with Graves' ophthalmopathy. The rearrangement joined TRBV20-1 to TRBJ1-1; TRBD1 lines up with 7 middle nucleotides. Sequencing was carried out using blood. The sequence in DNA is TGCAGTGCTAAGGGGGCTGGGATCACTGAATCTTTCTTT. This codes for CSAKGAGITESFF.